Listed below are T cell receptor beta chains from one sample, sequenced in a study of long-term antiretroviral therapy in people with HIV. Assay: immunoSEQ multiplex PCR; the TCRdb copy retains only in-frame clones and omits some. The sample records about 20,000 clones, about 81% being singletons. The sample in question was unsorted PBMCs, obtained 0.3 years after starting antiretroviral therapy. The receptors here all came from a woman in her forties or fifties with HIV. CDR3s leave out the opening cysteine and the closing phenylalanine or tryptophan. Fields, in order: J gene, V gene, CDR3 protein.

j_call: TRBJ2-1; v_call: TRBV7-2; cdr3_aa: ASSLAPGAGGYNEQF
j_call: TRBJ2-3; v_call: TRBV11-1; cdr3_aa: ASSLDQGAGTDTQY
j_call: TRBJ2-3; v_call: TRBV7-9; cdr3_aa: ASSLVGTDTQY
j_call: TRBJ1-5; v_call: TRBV18; cdr3_aa: ASSPDSSPQH
j_call: TRBJ1-3; v_call: TRBV30; cdr3_aa: ACTGGSSGNTIY
j_call: TRBJ1-3; v_call: TRBV7-9; cdr3_aa: ASGEGVGNTIY
j_call: TRBJ1-1; v_call: TRBV6-5; cdr3_aa: ASSPSLDGEAF
j_call: TRBJ1-3; v_call: TRBV7-6; cdr3_aa: ASVFPGGNTIY
j_call: TRBJ1-5; v_call: TRBV9; cdr3_aa: ASSAPGTRLPYSNQPQH
j_call: TRBJ2-3; v_call: TRBV10-2; cdr3_aa: ASSVGTFSTDTQY
j_call: TRBJ2-3; v_call: TRBV7-2; cdr3_aa: ASSFIGQIGLLQRDTQY
j_call: TRBJ2-7; v_call: TRBV5-5; cdr3_aa: ASSLDTGTSSGEQY
j_call: TRBJ1-2; v_call: TRBV30; cdr3_aa: AQILGTGSGYT
j_call: TRBJ1-4; v_call: TRBV4-1; cdr3_aa: ASSQVVGGKLF
j_call: TRBJ2-5; v_call: TRBV30; cdr3_aa: ALDRGWETQY
j_call: TRBJ2-2; v_call: TRBV9; cdr3_aa: ASSAVAGQNTGELF
j_call: TRBJ1-5; v_call: TRBV19; cdr3_aa: ASNSNQPQH